The clone carrying this T cell receptor beta chain occurred a few times. The data are from a study of T cells after yellow fever vaccination. V lost 5 bases and J 1 base, leaving 11 bases between the germline ends. There are 15 residues in the CDR3. CDR1 SGHAT and CDR2 FQNNGV come from the germline V gene. TCRdb recomputed calls from the 5' RACE reads with MiXCR, one row per CDR3 protein. The profile shows some 400,000 distinct CDR3 sequences, 6.2% of them singletons. The V and J genes are TRBV11-2 and TRBJ2-2; the D gene is possibly TRBD2 (6 bases). This clonotype originated in a man in his thirties or forties who received the YFV17D yellow fever vaccine. Sequences were derived from PBMCs, sampled 5 days after the yellow fever booster vaccination. In DNA, the CDR3 is TGTGCCAGCAGCCAACATAGCGGGAACACCGGGGAGCTGTTTTTT. Translating it yields CASSQHSGNTGELFF.